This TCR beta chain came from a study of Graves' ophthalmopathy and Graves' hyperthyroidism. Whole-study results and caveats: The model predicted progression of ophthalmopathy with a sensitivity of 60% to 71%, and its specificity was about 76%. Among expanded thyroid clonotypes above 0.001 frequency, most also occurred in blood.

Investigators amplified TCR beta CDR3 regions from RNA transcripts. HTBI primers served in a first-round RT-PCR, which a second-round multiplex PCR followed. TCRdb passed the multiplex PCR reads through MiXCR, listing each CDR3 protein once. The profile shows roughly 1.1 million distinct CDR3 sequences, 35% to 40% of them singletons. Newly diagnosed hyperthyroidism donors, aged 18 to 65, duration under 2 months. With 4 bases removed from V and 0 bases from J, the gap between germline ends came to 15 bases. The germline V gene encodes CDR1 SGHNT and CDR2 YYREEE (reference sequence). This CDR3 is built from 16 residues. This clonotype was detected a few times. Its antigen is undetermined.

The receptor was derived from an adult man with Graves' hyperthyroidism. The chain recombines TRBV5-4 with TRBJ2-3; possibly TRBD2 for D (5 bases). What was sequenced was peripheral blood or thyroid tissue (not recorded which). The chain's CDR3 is CASSLAWAGSTDTQYF. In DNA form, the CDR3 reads TGTGCCAGCAGCCTCGCGTGGGCGGGTAGCACAGATACGCAGTATTTT.